The present TCR beta chain was sequenced within a study of shared clonotypes between healthy human individuals. Sequenced by immunoSEQ multiplex PCR; TCRdb stores in-frame clones only, minus some. The sample includes over 2,000,000 clones, about 94% seen only once; the top ten take around 1.7%. Naivety among CD8 cells was defined by CD45RO negativity and positive CCR7 selection, thereby excluding terminally differentiated effector memory CD45RA+ cells. Germline V gives CDR1 MNHEY, CDR2 SVGAGI. CDR3 length: 14 amino acids. Trimming at V came to 5 bases and at J to 1 base, leaving 4 bases not matched to a gene.

The rearrangement links TRBV6-5 to TRBJ1-1, with 7 positions matching TRBD1. Sequencing was done on a sample of naive CD8+ T cells from PBMCs. This receptor was obtained from a man aged 18 to 35 in good health. Some clones in this sample may be carry-over from other donors' samples. DNA for the CDR3: TGTGCCAGCAGTCAGGGGGGTTGGAACACTGAAGCTTTCTTT. Its protein product is CASSQGGWNTEAFF.